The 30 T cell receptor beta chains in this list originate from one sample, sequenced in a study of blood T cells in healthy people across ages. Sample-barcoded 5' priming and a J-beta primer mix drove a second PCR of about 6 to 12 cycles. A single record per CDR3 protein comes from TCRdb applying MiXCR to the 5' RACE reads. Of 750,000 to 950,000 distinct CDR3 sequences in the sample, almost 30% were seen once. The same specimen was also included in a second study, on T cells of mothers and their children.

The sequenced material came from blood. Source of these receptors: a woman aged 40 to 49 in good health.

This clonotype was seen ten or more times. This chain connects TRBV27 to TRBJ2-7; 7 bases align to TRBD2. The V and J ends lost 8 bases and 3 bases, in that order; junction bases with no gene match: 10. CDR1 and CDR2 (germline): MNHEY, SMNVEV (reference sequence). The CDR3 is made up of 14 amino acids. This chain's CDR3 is CASGAGTIVYEQYF. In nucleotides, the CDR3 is TGTGCCAGCGGGGCCGGGACTATTGTCTACGAGCAGTACTTC.

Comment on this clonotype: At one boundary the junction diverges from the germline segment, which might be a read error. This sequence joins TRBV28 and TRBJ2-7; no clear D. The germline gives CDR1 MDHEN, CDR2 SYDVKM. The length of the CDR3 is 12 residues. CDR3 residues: CACSPGGTQQYF. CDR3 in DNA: TGTGCCTGCAGTCCCGGCGGAACCCAGCAGTACTTC.

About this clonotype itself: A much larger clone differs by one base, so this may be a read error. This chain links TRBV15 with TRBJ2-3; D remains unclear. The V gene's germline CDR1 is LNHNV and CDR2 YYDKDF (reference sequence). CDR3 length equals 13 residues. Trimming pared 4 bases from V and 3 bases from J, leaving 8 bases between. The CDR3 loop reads CATSTSLTDTQYF. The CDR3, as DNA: TGTGCCACCAGCACAAGCTTAACAGATACGCAGTATTTT. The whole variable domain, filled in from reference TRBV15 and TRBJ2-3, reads DAMVIQNPRYQVTQFGKPVTLSCSQTLNHNVMYWYQQKSSQAPKLLFHYYDKDFNNEADTPDNFQSRRPNTSFCFLDIRSPGLGDTAMYLCATSTSLTDTQYFGPGTRLTVL.

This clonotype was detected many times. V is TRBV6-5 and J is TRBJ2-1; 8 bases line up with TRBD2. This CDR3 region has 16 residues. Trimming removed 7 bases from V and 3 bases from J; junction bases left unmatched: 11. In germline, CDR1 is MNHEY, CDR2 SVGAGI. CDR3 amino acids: CASNPSGSLYYNEQFF. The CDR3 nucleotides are TGTGCCAGCAACCCCAGCGGGAGCCTTTACTACAATGAGCAGTTCTTC.

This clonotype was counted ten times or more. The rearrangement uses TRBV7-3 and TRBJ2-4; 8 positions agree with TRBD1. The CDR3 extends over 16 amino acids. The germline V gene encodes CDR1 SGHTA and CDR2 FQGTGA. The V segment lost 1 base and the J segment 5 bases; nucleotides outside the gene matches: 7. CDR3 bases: TGTGCCAGCAGCTTAAGGGGCCAGGGGGCGCAAAACATTCAGTACTTC. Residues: CASSLRGQGAQNIQYF.

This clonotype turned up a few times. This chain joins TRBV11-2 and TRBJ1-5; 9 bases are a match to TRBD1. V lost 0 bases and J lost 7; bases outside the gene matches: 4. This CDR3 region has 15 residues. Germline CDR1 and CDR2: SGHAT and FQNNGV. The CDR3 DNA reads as TGTGCCAGCAGCTTAGATACAGGGGGCCACCAGCCCCAGCATTTT. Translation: CASSLDTGGHQPQHF.

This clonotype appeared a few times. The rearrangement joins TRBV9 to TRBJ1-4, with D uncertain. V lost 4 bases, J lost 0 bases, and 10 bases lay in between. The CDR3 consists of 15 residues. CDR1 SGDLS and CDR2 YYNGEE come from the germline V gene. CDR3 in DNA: TGTGCCAGCAGCACCGGAATCTCAACTAATGAAAAACTGTTTTTT. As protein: CASSTGISTNEKLFF. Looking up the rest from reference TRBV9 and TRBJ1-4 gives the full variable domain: DSGVTQTPKHLITATGQRVTLRCSPRSGDLSVYWYQQSLDQGLQFLIQYYNGEERAKGNILERFSAQQFPDLHSELNLSSLELGDSALYFCASSTGISTNEKLFFGSGTQLSVL.

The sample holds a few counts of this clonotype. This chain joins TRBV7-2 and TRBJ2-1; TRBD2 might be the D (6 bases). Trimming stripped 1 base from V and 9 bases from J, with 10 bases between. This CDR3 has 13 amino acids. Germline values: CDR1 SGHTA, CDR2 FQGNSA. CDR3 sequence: CASSLERAVEQFF. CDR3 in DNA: TGTGCCAGCAGCTTAGAGCGGGCTGTTGAGCAGTTCTTC.

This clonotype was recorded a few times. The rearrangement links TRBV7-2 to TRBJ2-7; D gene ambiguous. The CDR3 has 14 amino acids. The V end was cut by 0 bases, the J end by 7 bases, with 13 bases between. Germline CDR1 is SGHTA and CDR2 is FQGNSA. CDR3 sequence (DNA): TGTGCCAGCAGCTTAGCTAGTTCCTACAATGAGCAGTACTTC. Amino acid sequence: CASSLASSYNEQYF.

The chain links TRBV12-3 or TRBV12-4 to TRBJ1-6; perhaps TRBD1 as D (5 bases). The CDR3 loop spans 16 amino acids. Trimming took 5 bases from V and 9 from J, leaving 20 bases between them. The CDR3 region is CASSDGTAGNASPLHF. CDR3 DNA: TGTGCCAGCAGTGACGGGACGGCCGGGAACGCTTCACCCCTCCACTTT.

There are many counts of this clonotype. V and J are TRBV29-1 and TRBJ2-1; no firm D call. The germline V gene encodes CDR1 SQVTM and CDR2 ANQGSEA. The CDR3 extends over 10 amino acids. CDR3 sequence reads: CSIWYNEQFF. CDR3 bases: TGCTCCATCTGGTACAATGAGCAGTTCTTC.

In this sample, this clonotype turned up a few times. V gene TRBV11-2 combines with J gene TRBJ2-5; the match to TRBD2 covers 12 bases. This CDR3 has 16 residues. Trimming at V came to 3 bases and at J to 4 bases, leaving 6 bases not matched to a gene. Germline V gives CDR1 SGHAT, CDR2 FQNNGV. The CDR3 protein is CASSFSSGGAGETQYF. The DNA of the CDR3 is TGTGCCAGCAGCTTTTCTAGCGGGGGGGCGGGAGAGACCCAGTACTTC.

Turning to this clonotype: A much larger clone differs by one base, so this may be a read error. As DNA, the CDR3 is TGCGCCAGCAGTGCTGGGACTACAGGCTACGAGCAGTACTTC. As protein: CASSAGTTGYEQYF. The chain combines TRBV4-1 with TRBJ2-5; TRBD2 matches at 7 bases. The DNA matches TRBJ2-7 better at its end, which makes the J call doubtful. Germline V CDR1 and CDR2: MGHRA, YSYEKL. The CDR3 extends over 14 amino acids.

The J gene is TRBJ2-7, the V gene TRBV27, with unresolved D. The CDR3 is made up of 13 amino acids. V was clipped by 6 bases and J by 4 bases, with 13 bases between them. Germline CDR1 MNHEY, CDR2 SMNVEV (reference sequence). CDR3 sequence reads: CASSFSPGYEQYF. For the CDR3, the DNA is TGTGCCAGCAGCTTCAGTCCCGGGTACGAGCAGTACTTC.

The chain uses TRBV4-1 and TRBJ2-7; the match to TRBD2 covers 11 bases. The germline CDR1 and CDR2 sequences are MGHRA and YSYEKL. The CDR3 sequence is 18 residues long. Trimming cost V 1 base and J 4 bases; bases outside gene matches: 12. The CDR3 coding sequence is TGCGCCAGCAGCCAAGGGCACTCACCGGGACTAGCGGATTACGAGCAGTACTTC. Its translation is CASSQGHSPGLADYEQYF.

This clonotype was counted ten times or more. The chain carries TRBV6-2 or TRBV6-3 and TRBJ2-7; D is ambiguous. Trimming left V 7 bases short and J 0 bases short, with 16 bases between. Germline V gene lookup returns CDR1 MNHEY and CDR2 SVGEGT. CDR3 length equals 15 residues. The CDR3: CASTSSDGYSYEQYF. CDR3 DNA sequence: TGTGCCAGCACCTCCTCGGACGGATACTCCTACGAGCAGTACTTC.

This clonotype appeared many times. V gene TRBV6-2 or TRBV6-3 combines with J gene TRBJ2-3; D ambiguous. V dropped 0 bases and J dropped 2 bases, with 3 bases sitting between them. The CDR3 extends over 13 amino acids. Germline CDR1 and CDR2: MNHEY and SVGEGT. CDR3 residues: CASSYSATDTQYF. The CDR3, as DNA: TGTGCCAGCAGTTACTCGGCCACAGATACGCAGTATTTT.

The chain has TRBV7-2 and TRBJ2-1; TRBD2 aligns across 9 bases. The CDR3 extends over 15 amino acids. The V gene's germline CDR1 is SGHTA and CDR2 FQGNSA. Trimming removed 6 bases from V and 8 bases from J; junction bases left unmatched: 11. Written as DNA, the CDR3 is TGTGCCAGCAGGCCAACCCTGGGACTAGCCCATGAGCAGTTCTTC. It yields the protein CASRPTLGLAHEQFF. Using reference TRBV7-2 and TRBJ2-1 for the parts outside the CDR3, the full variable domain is GAGVSQSPSNKVTEKGKDVELRCDPISGHTALYWYRQSLGQGLEFLIYFQGNSAPDKSGLPSDRFSAERTGGSVSTLTIQRTQQEDSAVYLCASRPTLGLAHEQFFGPGTRLTVL.

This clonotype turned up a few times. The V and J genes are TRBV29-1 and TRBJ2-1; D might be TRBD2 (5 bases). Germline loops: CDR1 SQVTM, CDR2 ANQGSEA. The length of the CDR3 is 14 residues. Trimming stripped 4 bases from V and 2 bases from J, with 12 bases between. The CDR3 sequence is CSVARGSTYNEQFF. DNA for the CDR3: TGCAGCGTTGCACGGGGATCTACCTACAATGAGCAGTTCTTC.

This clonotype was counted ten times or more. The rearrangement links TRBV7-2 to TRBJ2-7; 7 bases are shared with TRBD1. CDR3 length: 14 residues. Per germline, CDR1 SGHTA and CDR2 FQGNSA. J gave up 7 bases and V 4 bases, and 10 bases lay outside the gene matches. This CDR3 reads CASSSTGVFGEQYF. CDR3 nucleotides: TGTGCCAGCAGCTCTACAGGGGTATTTGGGGAGCAGTACTTC.

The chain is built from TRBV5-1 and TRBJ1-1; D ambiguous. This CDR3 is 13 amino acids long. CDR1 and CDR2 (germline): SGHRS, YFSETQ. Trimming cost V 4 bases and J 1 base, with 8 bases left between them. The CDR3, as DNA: TGCGCCAGCAGCAGCGTCCCGAACACTGAAGCTTTCTTT. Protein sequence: CASSSVPNTEAFF.

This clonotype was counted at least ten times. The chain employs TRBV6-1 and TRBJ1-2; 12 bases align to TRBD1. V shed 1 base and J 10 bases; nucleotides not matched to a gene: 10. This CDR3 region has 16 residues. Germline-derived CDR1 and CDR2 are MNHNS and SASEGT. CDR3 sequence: CASSEVRPGQGADYTF. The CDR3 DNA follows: TGTGCCAGCAGTGAAGTAAGACCGGGACAGGGGGCTGACTACACCTTC.

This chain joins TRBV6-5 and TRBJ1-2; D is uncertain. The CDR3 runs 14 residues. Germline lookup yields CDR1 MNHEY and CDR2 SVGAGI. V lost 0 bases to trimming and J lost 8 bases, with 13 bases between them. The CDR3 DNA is TGTGCCAGCAGTTACTCAAAGGGTTATAACGGCTACACCTTC. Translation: CASSYSKGYNGYTF.

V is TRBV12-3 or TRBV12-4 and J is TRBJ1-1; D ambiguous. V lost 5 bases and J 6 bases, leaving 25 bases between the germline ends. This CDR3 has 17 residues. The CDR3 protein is CASSPTERTGKIPEAFF. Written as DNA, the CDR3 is TGTGCCAGCAGTCCGACCGAAAGGACGGGTAAGATCCCTGAAGCTTTCTTT.

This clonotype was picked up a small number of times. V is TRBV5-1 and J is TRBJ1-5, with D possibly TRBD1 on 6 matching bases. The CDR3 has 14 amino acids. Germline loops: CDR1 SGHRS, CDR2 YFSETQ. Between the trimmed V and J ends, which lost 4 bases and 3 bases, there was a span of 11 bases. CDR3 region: CASSQDSLNQPQHF. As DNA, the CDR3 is TGCGCCAGCAGCCAGGACAGCCTCAATCAGCCCCAGCATTTT.

This chain's CDR3 is CASSLEATQGPGELFF. The CDR3 bases are TGTGCCAGCAGCTTAGAGGCAACACAGGGGCCCGGGGAGCTGTTTTTT. The J gene is TRBJ2-2, the V gene TRBV7-2, with 7 positions matching TRBD1. The germline V gene encodes CDR1 SGHTA and CDR2 FQGNSA. Losses at the gene ends were 1 base for V and 6 bases for J; bases not matched to a gene: 8. The CDR3 sequence is 16 residues long.

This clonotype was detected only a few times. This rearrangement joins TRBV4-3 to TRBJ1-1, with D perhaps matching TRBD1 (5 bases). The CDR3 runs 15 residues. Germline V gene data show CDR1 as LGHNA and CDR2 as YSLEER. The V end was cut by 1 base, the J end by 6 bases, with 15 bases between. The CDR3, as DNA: TGCGCCAGCAGCCAAGTTTTAGTACGGGGGGCTGAAGCTTTCTTT. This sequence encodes CASSQVLVRGAEAFF.

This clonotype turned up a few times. The CDR3 region has the DNA TGTGCCAGCAGCCACAACAGGAACCCAGGGGTCCACGAGCAGTACTTC. Translated: CASSHNRNPGVHEQYF. J is TRBJ2-7 and V is TRBV3-1; TRBD1 might be the D (6 bases). Germline values: CDR1 LGHDT, CDR2 YNNKEL (reference sequence). Trimming removed 3 bases from V and 5 bases from J, with 20 bases in between. The CDR3 consists of 16 residues.

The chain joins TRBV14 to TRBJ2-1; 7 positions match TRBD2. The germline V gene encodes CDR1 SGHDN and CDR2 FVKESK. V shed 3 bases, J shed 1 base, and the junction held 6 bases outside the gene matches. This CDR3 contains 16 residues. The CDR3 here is CASSHHLAASYNEQFF. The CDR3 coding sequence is TGTGCCAGCAGCCATCATCTAGCGGCTTCCTACAATGAGCAGTTCTTC.

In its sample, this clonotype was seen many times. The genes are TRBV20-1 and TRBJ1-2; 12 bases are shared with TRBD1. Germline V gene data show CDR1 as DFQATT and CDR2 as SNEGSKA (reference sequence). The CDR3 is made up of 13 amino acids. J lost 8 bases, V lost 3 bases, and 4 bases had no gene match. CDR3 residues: CSASSGTGGGYTF. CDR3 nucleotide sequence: TGCAGTGCTAGTTCCGGGACAGGGGGCGGCTACACCTTC.